This TCR beta chain was identified during a study of blood T cell repertoires in COVID-19. Assay: immunoSEQ multiplex PCR; the TCRdb copy retains only in-frame clones and omits some. In the table there are 250,000 to 350,000 clones, about four fifths of which are singletons. The CDR3 loop spans 16 amino acids. Germline assignment: CDR1 MDHEN and CDR2 SYDVKM. Trimming removed 6 bases from V and 4 bases from J; junction bases left unmatched: 11. Those enrolled in Seattle joined during active infection and were followed longitudinally afterward. The rearrangement uses TRBV28 and TRBJ1-3, with 8 bases fitting TRBD1. The receptor comes from a human donor with COVID-19, enrolled during active disease. The donor label of this sample is uncertain. Sequencing was done on a sample of peripheral blood. CDR3 nucleotide sequence: TGTGCCAGCAGGCTTTCATCAGGGGGCGGAGGAAACACCATATATTTT. Protein product: CASRLSSGGGGNTIYF.